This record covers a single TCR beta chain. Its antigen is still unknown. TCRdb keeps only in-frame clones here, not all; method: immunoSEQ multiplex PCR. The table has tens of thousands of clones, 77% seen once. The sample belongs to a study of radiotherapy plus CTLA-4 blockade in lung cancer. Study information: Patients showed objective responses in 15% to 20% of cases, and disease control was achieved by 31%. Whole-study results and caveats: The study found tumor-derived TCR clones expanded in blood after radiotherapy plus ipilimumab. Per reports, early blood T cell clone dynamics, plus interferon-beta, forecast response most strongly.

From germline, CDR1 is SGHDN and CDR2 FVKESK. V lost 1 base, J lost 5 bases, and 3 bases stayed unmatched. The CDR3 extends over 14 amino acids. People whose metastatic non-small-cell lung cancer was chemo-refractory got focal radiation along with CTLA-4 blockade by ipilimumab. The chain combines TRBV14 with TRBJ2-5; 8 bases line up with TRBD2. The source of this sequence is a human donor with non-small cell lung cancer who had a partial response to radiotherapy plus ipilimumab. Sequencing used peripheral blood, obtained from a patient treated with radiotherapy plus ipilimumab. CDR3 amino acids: CASSQVSGGETQYF. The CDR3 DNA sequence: TGTGCCAGCAGCCAAGTTTCGGGAGGGGAGACCCAGTACTTC.